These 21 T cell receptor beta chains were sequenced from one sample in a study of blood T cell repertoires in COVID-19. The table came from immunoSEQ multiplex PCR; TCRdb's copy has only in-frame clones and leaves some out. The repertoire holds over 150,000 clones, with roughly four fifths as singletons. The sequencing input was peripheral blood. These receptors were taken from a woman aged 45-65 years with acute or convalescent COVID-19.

Here the CDR3 reads CASSAVSSGNTIYF. The CDR3 coding sequence is TGCGCCAGCAGTGCCGTTAGCTCTGGAAACACCATATATTTT. V and J are TRBV10-2 and TRBJ1-3; D is unclear. Germline loops: CDR1 WSHSY, CDR2 SAAADI. V lost 4 bases, J lost 0 bases, and 7 bases lay in between. The CDR3 covers 14 residues.

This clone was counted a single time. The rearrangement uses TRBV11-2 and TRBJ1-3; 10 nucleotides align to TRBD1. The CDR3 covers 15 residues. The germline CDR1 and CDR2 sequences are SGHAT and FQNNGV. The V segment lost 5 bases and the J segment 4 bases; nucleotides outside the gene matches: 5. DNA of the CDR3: TGTGCCAGCAGCCCGACAGGGGGCCTCGGAAACACCATATATTTT. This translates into CASSPTGGLGNTIYF. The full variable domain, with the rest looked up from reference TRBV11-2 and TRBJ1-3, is EAGVAQSPRYKIIEKRQSVAFWCNPISGHATLYWYQQILGQGPKLLIQFQNNGVVDDSQLPKDRFSAERLKGVDSTLKIQPAKLEDSAVYLCASSPTGGLGNTIYFGEGSWLTVV.

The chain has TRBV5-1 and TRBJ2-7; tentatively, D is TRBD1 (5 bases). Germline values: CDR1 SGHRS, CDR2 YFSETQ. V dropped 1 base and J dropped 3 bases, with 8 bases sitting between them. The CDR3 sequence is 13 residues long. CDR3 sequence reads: CASSLTGVYEQYF. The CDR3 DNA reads TGCGCCAGCAGCTTGACAGGAGTCTACGAGCAGTACTTC.

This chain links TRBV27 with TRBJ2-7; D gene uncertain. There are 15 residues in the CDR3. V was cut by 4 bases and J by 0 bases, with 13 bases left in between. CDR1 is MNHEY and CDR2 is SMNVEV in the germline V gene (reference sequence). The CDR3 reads CASSSTRPSSYEQYF. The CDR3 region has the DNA TGTGCCAGCAGTTCGACCAGGCCAAGCTCCTACGAGCAGTACTTC.

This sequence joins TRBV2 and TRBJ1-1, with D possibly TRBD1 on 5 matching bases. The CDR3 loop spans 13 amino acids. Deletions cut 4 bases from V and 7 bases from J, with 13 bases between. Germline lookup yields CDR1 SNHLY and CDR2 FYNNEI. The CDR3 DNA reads TGTGCCAGCAGTGTGGTTAGGGGAGGTGAAGCTTTCTTT. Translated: CASSVVRGGEAFF.

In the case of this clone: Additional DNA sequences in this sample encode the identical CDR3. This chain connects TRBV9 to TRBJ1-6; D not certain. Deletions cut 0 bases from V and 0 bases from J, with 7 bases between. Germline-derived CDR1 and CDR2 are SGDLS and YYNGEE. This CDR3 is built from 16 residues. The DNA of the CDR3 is TGTGCCAGCAGCGTAGGACCAGGCTCCTATAATTCACCCCTCCACTTT. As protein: CASSVGPGSYNSPLHF.

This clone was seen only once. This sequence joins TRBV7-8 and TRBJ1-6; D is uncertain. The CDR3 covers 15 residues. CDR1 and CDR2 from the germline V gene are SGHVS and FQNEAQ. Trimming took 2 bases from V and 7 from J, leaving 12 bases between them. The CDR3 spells CASSLTTGYNSPLHF. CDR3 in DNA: TGTGCCAGCAGCTTAACGACGGGTTACAATTCACCCCTCCACTTT.

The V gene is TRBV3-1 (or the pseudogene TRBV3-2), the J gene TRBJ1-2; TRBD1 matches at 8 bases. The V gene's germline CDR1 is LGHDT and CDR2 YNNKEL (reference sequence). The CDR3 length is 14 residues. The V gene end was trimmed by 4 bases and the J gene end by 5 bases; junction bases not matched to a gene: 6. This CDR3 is CASSLAGGQYGYTF. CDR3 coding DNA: TGTGCCAGCAGCCTGGCAGGGGGCCAATATGGCTACACCTTC.

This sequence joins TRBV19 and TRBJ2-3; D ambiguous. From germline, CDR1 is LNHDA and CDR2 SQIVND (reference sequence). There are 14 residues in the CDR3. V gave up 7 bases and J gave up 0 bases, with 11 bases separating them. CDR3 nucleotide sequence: TGTGCCAGTACTACGGGTACTAGCACAGATACGCAGTATTTT. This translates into CASTTGTSTDTQYF.

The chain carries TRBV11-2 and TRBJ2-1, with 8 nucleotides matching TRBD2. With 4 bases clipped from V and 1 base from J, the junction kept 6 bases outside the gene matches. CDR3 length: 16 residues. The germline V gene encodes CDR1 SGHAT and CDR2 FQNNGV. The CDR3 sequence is CASSYTSGGSYNEQFF. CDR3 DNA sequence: TGTGCCAGCAGCTATACTAGCGGAGGTTCCTACAATGAGCAGTTCTTC.

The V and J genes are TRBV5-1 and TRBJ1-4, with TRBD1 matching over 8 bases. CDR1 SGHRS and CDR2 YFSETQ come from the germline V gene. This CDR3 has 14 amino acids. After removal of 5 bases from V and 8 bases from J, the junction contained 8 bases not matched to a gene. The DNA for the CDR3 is TGCGCCAGCAGTTCGGAACAGGGGGTCGAAAAACTGTTTTTT. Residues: CASSSEQGVEKLFF.

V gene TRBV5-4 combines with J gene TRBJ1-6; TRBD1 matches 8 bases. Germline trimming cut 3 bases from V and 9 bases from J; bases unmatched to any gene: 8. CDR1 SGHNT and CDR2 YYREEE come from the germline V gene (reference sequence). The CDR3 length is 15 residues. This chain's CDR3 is CASSSTGVPGSPLHF. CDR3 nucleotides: TGTGCCAGCAGCTCGACAGGGGTCCCTGGTTCACCCCTCCACTTT.

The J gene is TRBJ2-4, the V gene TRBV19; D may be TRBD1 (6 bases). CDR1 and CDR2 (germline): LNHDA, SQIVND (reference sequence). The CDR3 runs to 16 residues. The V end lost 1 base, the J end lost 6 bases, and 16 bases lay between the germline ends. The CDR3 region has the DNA TGTGCCAGTAGTATAGCGGGGAGATCGACAGGAAACATTCAGTACTTC. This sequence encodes CASSIAGRSTGNIQYF.

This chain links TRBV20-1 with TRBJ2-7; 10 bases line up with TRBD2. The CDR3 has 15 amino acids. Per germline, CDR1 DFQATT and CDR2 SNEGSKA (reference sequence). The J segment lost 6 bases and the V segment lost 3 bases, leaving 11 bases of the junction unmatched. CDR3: CSASIPGLAALEQYF. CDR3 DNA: TGCAGTGCTAGTATCCCCGGACTAGCGGCTCTCGAGCAGTACTTC.

CDR3 loop: CASSVGGTNQPQHF. CDR3 DNA: TGTGCCAGCAGCGTAGGGGGGACAAATCAGCCCCAGCATTTT. The chain carries TRBV9 and TRBJ1-5; a possible D gene is TRBD1 (6 bases). From germline, CDR1 is SGDLS and CDR2 YYNGEE. The length of the CDR3 is 14 residues. The germline V and J ends were trimmed by 0 bases and 4 bases, with 8 bases remaining between them.

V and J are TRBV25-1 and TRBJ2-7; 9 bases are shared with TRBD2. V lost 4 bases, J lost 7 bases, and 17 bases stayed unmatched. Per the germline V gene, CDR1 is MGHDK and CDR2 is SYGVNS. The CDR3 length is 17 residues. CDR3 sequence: CASSGASGALSTGEQYF. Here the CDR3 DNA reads TGTGCCAGCAGTGGGGCTAGCGGGGCTCTATCTACTGGGGAGCAGTACTTC.

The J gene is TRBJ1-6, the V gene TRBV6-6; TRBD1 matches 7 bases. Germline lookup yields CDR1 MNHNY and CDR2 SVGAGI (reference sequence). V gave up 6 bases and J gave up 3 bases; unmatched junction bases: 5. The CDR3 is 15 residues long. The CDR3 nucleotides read TGTGCCAGCAGAGGGGGACAGTTCTATAATTCACCCCTCCACTTT. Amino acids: CASRGGQFYNSPLHF.

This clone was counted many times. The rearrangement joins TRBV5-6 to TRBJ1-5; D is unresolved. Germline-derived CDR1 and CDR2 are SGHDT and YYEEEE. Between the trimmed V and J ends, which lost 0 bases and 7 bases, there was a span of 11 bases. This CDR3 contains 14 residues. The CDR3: CASSLAGVQQPQHF. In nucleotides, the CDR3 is TGTGCCAGCAGCTTGGCCGGGGTACAACAGCCCCAGCATTTT. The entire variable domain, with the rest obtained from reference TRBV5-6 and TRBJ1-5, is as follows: DAGVTQSPTHLIKTRGQQVTLRCSPKSGHDTVSWYQQALGQGPQFIFQYYEEEERQRGNFPDRFSGHQFPNYSSELNVNALLLGDSALYLCASSLAGVQQPQHFGDGTRLSIL.

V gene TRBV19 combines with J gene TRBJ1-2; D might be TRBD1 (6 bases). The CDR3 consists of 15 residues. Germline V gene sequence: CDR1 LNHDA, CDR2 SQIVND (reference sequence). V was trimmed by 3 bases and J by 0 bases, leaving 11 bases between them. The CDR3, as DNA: TGTGCCAGTAGTATTGCGGGGGCAACTAACTATGGCTACACCTTC. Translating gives CASSIAGATNYGYTF.

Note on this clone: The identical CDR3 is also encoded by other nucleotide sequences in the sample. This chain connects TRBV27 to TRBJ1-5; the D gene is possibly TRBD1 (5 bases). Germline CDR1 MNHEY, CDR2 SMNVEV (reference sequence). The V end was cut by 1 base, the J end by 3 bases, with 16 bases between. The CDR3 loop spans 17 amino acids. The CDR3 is CASSLYPPTGSNQPQHF. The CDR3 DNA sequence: TGTGCCAGCAGTTTATACCCCCCAACAGGATCCAATCAGCCCCAGCATTTT.

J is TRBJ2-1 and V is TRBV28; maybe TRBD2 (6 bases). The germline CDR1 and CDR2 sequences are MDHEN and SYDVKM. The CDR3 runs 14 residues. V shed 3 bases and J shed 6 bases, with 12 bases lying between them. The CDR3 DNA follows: TGTGCCAGCAGTTTTGGCGGGACCATCAATGAGCAGTTCTTC. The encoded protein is CASSFGGTINEQFF.